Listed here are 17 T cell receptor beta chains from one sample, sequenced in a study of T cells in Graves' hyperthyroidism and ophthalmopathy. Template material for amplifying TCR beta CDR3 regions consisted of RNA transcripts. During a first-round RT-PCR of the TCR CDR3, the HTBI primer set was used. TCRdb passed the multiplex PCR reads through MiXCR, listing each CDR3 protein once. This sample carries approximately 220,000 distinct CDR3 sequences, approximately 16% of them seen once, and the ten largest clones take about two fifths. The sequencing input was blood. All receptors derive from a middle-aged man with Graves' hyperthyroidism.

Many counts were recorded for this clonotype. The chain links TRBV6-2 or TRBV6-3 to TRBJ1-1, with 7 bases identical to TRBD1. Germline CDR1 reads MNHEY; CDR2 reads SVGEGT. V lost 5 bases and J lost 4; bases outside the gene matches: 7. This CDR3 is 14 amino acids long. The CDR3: CASSTTQGSTEAFF. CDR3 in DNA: TGTGCCAGCAGTACCACACAGGGGAGCACTGAAGCTTTCTTT.

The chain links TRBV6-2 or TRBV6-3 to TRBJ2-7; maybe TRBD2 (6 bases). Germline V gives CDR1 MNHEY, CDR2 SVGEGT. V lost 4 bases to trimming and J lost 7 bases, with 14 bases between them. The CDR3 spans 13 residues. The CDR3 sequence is CASSLGEAGEQYF. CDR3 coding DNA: TGTGCCAGCAGTTTGGGGGAGGCCGGGGAGCAGTACTTC.

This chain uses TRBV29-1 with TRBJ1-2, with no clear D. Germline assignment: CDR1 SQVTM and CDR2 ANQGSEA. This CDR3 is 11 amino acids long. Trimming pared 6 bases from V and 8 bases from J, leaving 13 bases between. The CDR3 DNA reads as TGCAGCGTCGCCCTGGATATGGGCTACACCTTC. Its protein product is CSVALDMGYTF.

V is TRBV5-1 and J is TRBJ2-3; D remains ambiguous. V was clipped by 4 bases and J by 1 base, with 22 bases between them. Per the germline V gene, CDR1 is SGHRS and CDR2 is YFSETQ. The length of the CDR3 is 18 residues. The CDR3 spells CASSPKTAPTLRTDTQYF. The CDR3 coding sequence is TGCGCCAGCAGCCCCAAAACGGCCCCCACCTTGCGCACAGATACGCAGTATTTT.

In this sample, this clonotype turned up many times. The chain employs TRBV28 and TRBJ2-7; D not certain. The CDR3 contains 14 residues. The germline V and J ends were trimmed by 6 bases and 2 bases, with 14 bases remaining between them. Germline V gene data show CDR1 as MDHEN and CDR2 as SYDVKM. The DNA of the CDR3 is TGTGCCAGCAGCAATTCTTTCTTAACCTACGAGCAGTACTTC. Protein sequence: CASSNSFLTYEQYF.

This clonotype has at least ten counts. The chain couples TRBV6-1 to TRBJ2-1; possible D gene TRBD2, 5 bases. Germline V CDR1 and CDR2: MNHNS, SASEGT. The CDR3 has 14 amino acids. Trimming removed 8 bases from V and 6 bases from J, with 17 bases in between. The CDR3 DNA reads TGTGCCAGCTCCGGAGTAGCGTTCTTCAATGAGCAGTTCTTC. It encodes CASSGVAFFNEQFF.

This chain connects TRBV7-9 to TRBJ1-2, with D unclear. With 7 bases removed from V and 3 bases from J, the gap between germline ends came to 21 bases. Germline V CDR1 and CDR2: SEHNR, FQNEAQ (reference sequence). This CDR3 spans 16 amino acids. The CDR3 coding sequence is TGTGCCAGCACCCCCTCGTTGACTCTAAACGACTATGGCTACACCTTC. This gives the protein CASTPSLTLNDYGYTF.

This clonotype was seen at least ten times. CDR3: CASSLRAAEKLFF. CDR3 nucleotides: TGTGCCAGCAGCTTAAGGGCTGCGGAAAAACTGTTTTTT. The V gene is TRBV13, the J gene TRBJ1-4; D ambiguous. This CDR3 is 13 amino acids long. Germline-derived CDR1 and CDR2 are PRHDT and FYEKMQ (reference sequence). Between the trimmed V and J ends, which lost 2 bases and 8 bases, there was a span of 9 bases.

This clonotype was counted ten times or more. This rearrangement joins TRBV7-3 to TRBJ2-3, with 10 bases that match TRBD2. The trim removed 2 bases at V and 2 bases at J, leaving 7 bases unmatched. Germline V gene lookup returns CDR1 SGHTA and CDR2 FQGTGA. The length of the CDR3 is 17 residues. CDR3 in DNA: TGTGCCAGCAGCTTATGGAGCGGGGGGGCCCTCACAGATACGCAGTATTTT. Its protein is CASSLWSGGALTDTQYF.

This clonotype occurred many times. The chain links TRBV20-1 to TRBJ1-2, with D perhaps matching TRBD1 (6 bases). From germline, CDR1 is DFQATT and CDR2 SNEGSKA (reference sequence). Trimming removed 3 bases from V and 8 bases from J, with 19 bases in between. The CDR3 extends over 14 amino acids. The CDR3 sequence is CSARPTGAVGGYTF. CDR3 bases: TGCAGTGCTAGGCCCACGGGGGCCGTTGGGGGCTACACCTTC.

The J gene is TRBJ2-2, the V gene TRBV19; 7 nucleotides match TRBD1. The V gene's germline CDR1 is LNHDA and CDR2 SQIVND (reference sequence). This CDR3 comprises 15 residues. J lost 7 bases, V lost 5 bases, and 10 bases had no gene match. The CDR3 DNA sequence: TGTGCCAGTAGTCCGCAACAGGGGTACGGCGGGGAGCTGTTTTTT. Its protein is CASSPQQGYGGELFF. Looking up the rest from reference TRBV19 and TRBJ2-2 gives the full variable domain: DGGITQSPKYLFRKEGQNVTLSCEQNLNHDAMYWYRQDPGQGLRLIYYSQIVNDFQKGDIAEGYSVSREKKESFPLTVTSAQKNPTAFYLCASSPQQGYGGELFFGEGSRLTVL.

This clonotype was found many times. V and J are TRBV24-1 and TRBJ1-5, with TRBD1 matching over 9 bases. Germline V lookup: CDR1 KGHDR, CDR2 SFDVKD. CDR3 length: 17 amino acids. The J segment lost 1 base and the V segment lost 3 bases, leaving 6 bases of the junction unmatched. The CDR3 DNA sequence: TGTGCCACCAGTGATCCAGGACAGGGGCAAAGCAATCAGCCCCAGCATTTT. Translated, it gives CATSDPGQGQSNQPQHF.

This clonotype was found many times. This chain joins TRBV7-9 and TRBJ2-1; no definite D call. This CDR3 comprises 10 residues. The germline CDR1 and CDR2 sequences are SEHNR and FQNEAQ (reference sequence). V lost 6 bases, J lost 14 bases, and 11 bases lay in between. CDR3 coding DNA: TGTGCCAGCAGTCCAACGGATGAGTTCTTC. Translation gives CASSPTDEFF.

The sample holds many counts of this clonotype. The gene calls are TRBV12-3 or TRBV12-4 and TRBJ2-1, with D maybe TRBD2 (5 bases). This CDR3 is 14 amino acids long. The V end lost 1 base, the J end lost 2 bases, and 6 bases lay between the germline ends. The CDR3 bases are TGTGCCAGCAGTTTAGACGGGACCTACAATGAGCAGTTCTTC. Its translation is CASSLDGTYNEQFF.

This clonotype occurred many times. The CDR3 sequence: CASSLGRGVTDTQYF. For the CDR3, the DNA is TGTGCCAGCAGCTTGGGGCGGGGGGTCACAGATACGCAGTATTTT. The chain recombines TRBV7-3 with TRBJ2-3; 8 nucleotides line up with TRBD2. V shed 3 bases and J 2 bases; nucleotides not matched to a gene: 4. The CDR3 is made up of 15 amino acids. The germline V gene has CDR1 SGHTA and CDR2 FQGTGA.

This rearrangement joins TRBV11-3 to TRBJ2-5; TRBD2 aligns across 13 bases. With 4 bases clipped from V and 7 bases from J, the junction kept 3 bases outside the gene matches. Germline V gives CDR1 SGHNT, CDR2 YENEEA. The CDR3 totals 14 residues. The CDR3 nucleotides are TGTGCCAGCAGCTGGGGACTAGCGGGGTTGACCCAGTACTTC. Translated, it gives CASSWGLAGLTQYF.

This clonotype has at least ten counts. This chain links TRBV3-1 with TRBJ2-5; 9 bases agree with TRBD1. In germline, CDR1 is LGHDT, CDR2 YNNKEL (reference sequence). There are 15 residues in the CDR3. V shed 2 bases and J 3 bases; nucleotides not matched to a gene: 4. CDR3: CASSQLGQGEETQYF. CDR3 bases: TGTGCCAGCAGCCAACTGGGACAGGGAGAAGAGACCCAGTACTTC.